This entry lists 5 T cell receptor beta chains sequenced from one sample in a study of cytomegalovirus exposure and HLA in healthy donors. Use of 60 Vbeta and 13 Jbeta primers characterized the PCR. Profiled with immunoSEQ multiplex PCR; TCRdb holds only in-frame clones, not every one. The table lists around 50,000 clones, about 79% of them singletons, with approximately 1.7% in the top ten. Sequenced sample: PBMCs. The receptors were gathered from a man aged 35-49 years in good health and CMV-seronegative.

The chain carries TRBV5-8 and TRBJ2-4; possibly TRBD1 for D (6 bases). V lost 2 bases and J lost 2, with 17 bases in between. This CDR3 has 17 amino acids. The germline CDR1 and CDR2 sequences are SGHTS and YDEGEE. CDR3 protein: CASSFLAGVTSKNIQYF. CDR3 DNA sequence: TGTGCCAGCAGCTTCCTTGCAGGGGTGACGTCCAAAAACATTCAGTACTTC.

The chain carries TRBV30 and TRBJ2-7; the D gene is possibly TRBD1 (6 bases). In germline, CDR1 is GTSNPN, CDR2 SVGIG (reference sequence). CDR3 length: 13 residues. V dropped 2 bases and J dropped 3 bases, with 11 bases sitting between them. Written as DNA, the CDR3 is TGTGCCTGGAGTACTGGGGACATCTACGAGCAGTACTTC. It is translated as CAWSTGDIYEQYF. The full variable domain, completed using reference TRBV30 and TRBJ2-7, is SQTIHQWPATLVQPVGSPLSLECTVEGTSNPNLYWYRQAAGRGLQLLFYSVGIGQISSEVPQNLSASRPQDRQFILSSKKLLLSDSGFYLCAWSTGDIYEQYFGPGTRLTVT.

The V gene is TRBV4-1, the J gene TRBJ1-5; the D is unclear. Trimming shortened V by 0 bases and J by 4 bases, and 7 bases separated the two germline ends. Germline V gives CDR1 MGHRA, CDR2 YSYEKL. This CDR3 has 14 amino acids. CDR3 sequence: CASSQEAENQPQHF. The CDR3 DNA follows: TGCGCCAGCAGCCAAGAGGCGGAGAATCAGCCCCAGCATTTT.

The chain combines TRBV6-1 with TRBJ1-3; D uncertain. Trimming left V 4 bases short and J 0 bases short, with 7 bases between. Per the germline V gene, CDR1 is MNHNS and CDR2 is SASEGT. This CDR3 has 14 residues. CDR3 nucleotides: TGTGCCAGCAGTGCCGTCAGCTCTGGAAACACCATATATTTT. It yields the protein CASSAVSSGNTIYF.

This CDR3 is CATRDRGFYEQYF. The DNA for the CDR3 is TGTGCCACTCGGGACAGGGGGTTCTACGAGCAGTACTTC. This chain uses TRBV6-6 with TRBJ2-7; the match to TRBD1 covers 11 bases. After removal of 10 bases from V and 3 bases from J, the junction contained 5 bases not matched to a gene. The CDR3 is 13 amino acids. The V gene's germline CDR1 is MNHNY and CDR2 SVGAGI (reference sequence).